Sequencing of this T cell receptor (beta chain) was carried out in a study of a mutant IDH1 vaccine in newly diagnosed glioma. Time point reported: week 23, last vaccination. Each dose delivered 300 ug of mutant IDH1 20-mer peptide subcutaneously with imiquimod. TCRdb's table, derived via immunoSEQ multiplex PCR, lists solely in-frame clones and lacks some. The sample has 30,000 to 40,000 clones, 75% to 85% seen once. In germline, CDR1 is KGHSH, CDR2 LQKENI. The CDR3 covers 15 residues. Trimming shortened V by 3 bases and J by 0 bases, and 8 bases separated the two germline ends. On this clone itself: Antigen: not known.

The sequence was obtained from a man aged 40-50 years with glioma. This material consisted of PBMCs, taken from a glioma patient whose treatment included an IDH1 peptide vaccine. This rearrangement joins TRBV18 to TRBJ2-2; D ambiguous. The CDR3 nucleotides are TGTGCCAGCTCACCTTTACACTCGAACACCGGGGAGCTGTTTTTT. Translated, it gives CASSPLHSNTGELFF.